This entry lists 25 T cell receptor beta chains sequenced from one sample in a study of cytomegalovirus exposure and HLA in healthy donors. The PCR made use of 60 Vbeta and 13 Jbeta primers. The table came from immunoSEQ multiplex PCR; TCRdb's copy has only in-frame clones and leaves some out. Found here are approximately 200,000 clones, under 80% of them singletons; the top ten hold 0.22%. The material sequenced was PBMCs. The receptor set was obtained from a girl aged 2 to 9 in good health and CMV-seronegative.

Note on this clone: One end of the junction is discordant with germline, which a read error may explain. The gene calls are TRBV4-1 and TRBJ1-1, with D maybe TRBD1 (5 bases). The CDR3 length is 15 residues. CDR1 is MGHRA, CDR2 YSYEKL, per germline. The CDR3 DNA reads as TGCGCCAGCAGCCCGCCGGGACTAATGAACACTGAAGCTCTCTTT. Translated: CASSPPGLMNTEALF.

The chain recombines TRBV14 with TRBJ1-1; TRBD1 is a possible D gene (6 bases). Trimming stripped 4 bases from V and 4 bases from J, with 10 bases between. Germline assignment: CDR1 SGHDN and CDR2 FVKESK. This CDR3 is 13 amino acids long. This CDR3 is CASSPDRITEAFF. CDR3 nucleotide sequence: TGTGCCAGCAGCCCGGACAGAATCACTGAAGCTTTCTTT.

This clone has only one observation. This chain links TRBV5-8 with TRBJ2-7; 7 bases fit TRBD1. The CDR3 runs to 13 residues. In germline, CDR1 is SGHTS, CDR2 YDEGEE. The V segment lost 1 base and the J segment 8 bases; nucleotides outside the gene matches: 6. The CDR3 loop is CASSLSGGWKQYF. CDR3 nucleotides: TGTGCCAGCAGCTTGTCAGGGGGTTGGAAGCAGTACTTC.

This clone was seen just once. Other DNA sequences within the sample encode an identical CDR3. V gene TRBV27 combines with J gene TRBJ2-7; the match to TRBD2 covers 7 bases. V was clipped by 3 bases and J by 3 bases; unmatched bases: 2. The germline CDR1 and CDR2 sequences are MNHEY and SMNVEV (reference sequence). The CDR3 spans 13 residues. CDR3: CASSFGGSYEQYF. DNA for the CDR3: TGTGCCAGCAGTTTTGGCGGGAGCTACGAGCAGTACTTC.

CDR3 in DNA: TGTGCCAGTAGGTCCGGGCAGGGGTCCGCAGATACGCAGTATTTT. The encoded protein is CASRSGQGSADTQYF. The V gene is TRBV19, the J gene TRBJ2-3; TRBD1 might be the D (6 bases). The germline gives CDR1 LNHDA, CDR2 SQIVND (reference sequence). The CDR3 totals 15 residues. With 6 bases removed from V and 4 bases from J, the gap between germline ends came to 17 bases.

The chain is built from TRBV12-5 and TRBJ2-3, with D possibly matching TRBD1 (5 bases). This CDR3 region has 17 residues. From germline, CDR1 is LGHNT and CDR2 FRNRAP. V was shortened by 2 bases and J by 1 base, with 16 bases between the two germline ends. The CDR3 region has the DNA TGTGCTAGTGGTTTGATCAACCAGGGATTTGGCACAGATACGCAGTATTTT. Translating it yields CASGLINQGFGTDTQYF. Drawing the rest from reference TRBV12-5 and TRBJ2-3, the complete variable domain is DARVTQTPRHKVTEMGQEVTMRCQPILGHNTVFWYRQTMMQGLELLAYFRNRAPLDDSGMPKDRFSAEMPDATLATLKIQPSEPRDSAVYFCASGLINQGFGTDTQYFGPGTRLTVL.

This clone occurred once. The V and J genes are TRBV11-2 and TRBJ2-1; 7 nucleotides line up with TRBD2. The CDR3 has 13 amino acids. CDR1 is SGHAT, CDR2 FQNNGV, per germline. V was pared by 1 base and J by 6 bases, with 0 bases of the junction left unmatched. CDR3 DNA sequence: TGTGCCAGCAGCTTAGGGGGGGGCAATGAGCAGTTCTTC. As protein: CASSLGGGNEQFF.

The chain recombines TRBV6-1 with TRBJ2-1, with a possible D match to TRBD2 (5 bases). Germline CDR1 and CDR2: MNHNS and SASEGT. V lost 5 bases to trimming and J lost 3 bases, with 11 bases between them. The length of the CDR3 is 14 residues. DNA of the CDR3: TGTGCCAGCAGTCCCAGTCGGGGCTACAATGAGCAGTTCTTC. Translation gives CASSPSRGYNEQFF.

The V and J genes are TRBV6-6 and TRBJ1-1; 7 nucleotides line up with TRBD1. The germline gives CDR1 MNHNY, CDR2 SVGAGI (reference sequence). The ends lost 3 bases at V and 6 bases at J; junction bases unmatched: 7. This CDR3 contains 14 residues. The DNA of the CDR3 is TGTGCCAGCAGTTATAACAGGGGTAGCGCTGAAGCTTTCTTT. Residues: CASSYNRGSAEAFF.

The chain couples TRBV11-2 to TRBJ1-3, with D hard to call. The CDR3 has 14 amino acids. V was shortened by 1 base and J by 1 base, with 5 bases between the two germline ends. CDR1 and CDR2 (germline): SGHAT, FQNNGV. The CDR3 nucleotides are TGTGCCAGCAGCTTAGCCACATCTGGAAACACCATATATTTT. Encoded protein: CASSLATSGNTIYF.

This chain connects TRBV10-3 to TRBJ1-2, with 10 bases identical to TRBD1. V shed 10 bases, J shed 8 bases, and the junction held 10 bases outside the gene matches. The germline V gene has CDR1 ENHRY and CDR2 SYGVKD. The length of the CDR3 is 13 residues. CDR3 in DNA: TGTGCCACCGAAGGGGACAGGGGAGCCGGCTACACCTTC. Protein product: CATEGDRGAGYTF.

The rearrangement uses TRBV2 and TRBJ1-2, with 9 positions matching TRBD1. The V and J ends lost 7 bases and 6 bases, in that order; junction bases with no gene match: 18. CDR3 length: 17 residues. Germline CDR1 is SNHLY and CDR2 is FYNNEI. CDR3 in amino acids: CASTRGMGQGYFDGYTF. The CDR3 DNA is TGTGCCAGCACCAGAGGAATGGGACAGGGATATTTCGATGGCTACACCTTC.

The chain links TRBV4-1 to TRBJ2-1, with 12 bases aligning to TRBD2. The germline V gene encodes CDR1 MGHRA and CDR2 YSYEKL. The CDR3 totals 17 residues. The V segment lost 2 bases and the J segment 4 bases; nucleotides outside the gene matches: 6. CDR3 amino acids: CASSQRPGLAGYNEQFF. Here the CDR3 DNA reads TGCGCCAGCAGCCAACGACCGGGACTAGCGGGTTACAATGAGCAGTTCTTC.

V and J are TRBV4-1 and TRBJ2-1; 10 bases map to TRBD2. Germline lookup yields CDR1 MGHRA and CDR2 YSYEKL. J gave up 7 bases and V 1 base, and 10 bases lay outside the gene matches. The CDR3 runs to 17 residues. CDR3: CASSQGGGSGRLNEQFF. The DNA for the CDR3 is TGCGCCAGCAGCCAAGGGGGTGGTAGCGGGAGGTTAAATGAGCAGTTCTTC.

The rearrangement links TRBV5-4 to TRBJ2-1, with no clear D. The CDR3 runs to 13 residues. Germline V gene lookup returns CDR1 SGHNT and CDR2 YYREEE (reference sequence). Trimming removed 0 bases at V and 9 bases at J, with 10 bases between. As DNA, the CDR3 is TGTGCCAGCAGCTTGGCCCTTGAAGCTGAGCAGTTCTTC. It is translated as CASSLALEAEQFF. The full variable domain, completed using reference TRBV5-4 and TRBJ2-1, is ETGVTQSPTHLIKTRGQQVTLRCSSQSGHNTVSWYQQALGQGPQFIFQYYREEENGRGNFPPRFSGLQFPNYSSELNVNALELDDSALYLCASSLALEAEQFFGPGTRLTVL.

The chain couples TRBV13 to TRBJ2-5, with TRBD2 matching 12 bases. CDR1 and CDR2 from the germline V gene are PRHDT and FYEKMQ (reference sequence). V shed 4 bases and J 2 bases; nucleotides not matched to a gene: 5. The length of the CDR3 is 16 residues. CDR3 loop: CASSSLAGGGQETQYF. In nucleotides, the CDR3 is TGTGCCAGCAGCTCCCTAGCGGGAGGGGGACAAGAGACCCAGTACTTC. Full variable domain (missing parts from reference TRBV13 and TRBJ2-5): AAGVIQSPRHLIKEKRETATLKCYPIPRHDTVYWYQQGPGQDPQFLISFYEKMQSDKGSIPDRFSAQQFSDYHSELNMSSLELGDSALYFCASSSLAGGGQETQYFGPGTRLLVL.

This chain connects TRBV25-1 to TRBJ2-7; D is unclear. Per germline, CDR1 MGHDK and CDR2 SYGVNS. The V end lost 4 bases, the J end lost 3 bases, and 4 bases lay between the germline ends. The CDR3 runs to 11 residues. CDR3 residues: CASSANYEQYF. The CDR3 DNA follows: TGTGCCAGCAGTGCCAACTACGAGCAGTACTTC.

The chain recombines TRBV29-1 with TRBJ2-3; perhaps TRBD2 as D (5 bases). The ends were cut back, 6 bases at V and 6 bases at J, with 19 bases in the middle. The CDR3 loop spans 14 amino acids. Germline V lookup: CDR1 SQVTM, CDR2 ANQGSEA. CDR3 nucleotides: TGCAGCGTGGGCTCGGGGAATCTCGTGGATACGCAGTATTTT. This encodes CSVGSGNLVDTQYF.

Written as DNA, the CDR3 is TGTGCCAGCAGCATTAGCGGGGGGGGATACACCGGGGAGCTGTTTTTT. Translation: CASSISGGGYTGELFF. The gene calls are TRBV5-4 and TRBJ2-2; the match to TRBD2 covers 11 bases. V lost 4 bases, J lost 3 bases, and 5 bases stayed unmatched. CDR1 is SGHNT and CDR2 is YYREEE in the germline V gene (reference sequence). The CDR3 contains 16 residues.

This sequence joins TRBV7-9 and TRBJ1-1; possible D gene TRBD1, 6 bases. Germline V gene lookup returns CDR1 SEHNR and CDR2 FQNEAQ (reference sequence). This CDR3 is built from 13 residues. Between the trimmed V and J ends, which lost 7 bases and 6 bases, there was a span of 15 bases. The CDR3 DNA reads as TGTGCCAGCACCCTCCCAGGGGTAGCTGAAGCTTTCTTT. Encoded protein: CASTLPGVAEAFF.

This chain joins TRBV9 and TRBJ2-1; 9 bases are shared with TRBD1. The CDR3 is made up of 19 amino acids. The V gene end was trimmed by 0 bases and the J gene end by 7 bases; junction bases not matched to a gene: 17. Germline CDR1 is SGDLS and CDR2 is YYNGEE. CDR3 loop: CASSVATGQGFGRRNEQFF. The CDR3 DNA reads as TGTGCCAGCAGCGTAGCTACGGGACAGGGATTTGGAAGACGGAATGAGCAGTTCTTC.

The V call is TRBV29-1, the J call TRBJ2-3, with 7 nucleotides matching TRBD2. The CDR3 is 16 amino acids. Germline CDR1 is SQVTM and CDR2 is ANQGSEA. V was pared by 4 bases and J by 2 bases, with 12 bases of the junction left unmatched. The chain's CDR3 is CSVGGTGRGITDTQYF. The CDR3 nucleotides are TGCAGCGTTGGGGGGACGGGGCGGGGGATCACAGATACGCAGTATTTT.

This clone has just a few counts. The chain employs TRBV7-9 and TRBJ1-2; the D gene is possibly TRBD1 (6 bases). Trimming removed 5 bases from V and 5 bases from J, with 18 bases in between. Germline loops: CDR1 SEHNR, CDR2 FQNEAQ (reference sequence). This CDR3 contains 15 residues. CDR3 in amino acids: CASSGGAGKGYGYTF. The DNA for the CDR3 is TGTGCCAGCAGCGGGGGGGCAGGGAAAGGGTATGGCTACACCTTC.

V usage is TRBV19 and J usage is TRBJ2-7; weak D call: TRBD2 (6 bases). Germline lookup yields CDR1 LNHDA and CDR2 SQIVND (reference sequence). This CDR3 contains 13 residues. Trimming removed 3 bases from V and 6 bases from J, with 12 bases in between. For the CDR3, the DNA is TGTGCCAGTAGTATCCCGGGAGCCCCCGAGCAGTACTTC. It is translated as CASSIPGAPEQYF.

The chain is built from TRBV5-1 and TRBJ2-3, with TRBD2 matching 12 bases. The germline V gene encodes CDR1 SGHRS and CDR2 YFSETQ. The CDR3 has 17 amino acids. After removal of 0 bases from V and 3 bases from J, the junction contained 5 bases not matched to a gene. The CDR3 sequence: CASSLATSGGLTDTQYF. In DNA, the CDR3 is TGCGCCAGCAGCTTGGCCACTAGCGGGGGGTTGACAGATACGCAGTATTTT.